What follows is one TCR beta chain and its context. The data originate from a study of T-cell reconstitution after alpha-beta-depleted transplantation in children. Unique molecular identifiers tagged the TCRbeta library. TCRdb reprocessed the PCR reads with MiXCR, giving one entry per CDR3 protein. The profile shows over 300,000 distinct CDR3 sequences, around a tenth of them singletons. Per the germline V gene, CDR1 is MNHNS and CDR2 is SASEGT. The CDR3 covers 16 residues. V lost 3 bases to trimming and J lost 0 bases, with 13 bases between them. This TCR derives from a human donor who donated a stem cell graft to a child with acute lymphoblastic leukemia. Source: PBMCs from the stem cell graft donor, taken from the stem cell graft. V is TRBV6-1 and J is TRBJ2-3, with D perhaps assigned TRBD1 or TRBD2 (5 bases each). The CDR3 DNA reads TGTGCCAGCAGTGACTTGGGTTGGGGGAGCACAGATACGCAGTATTTT. Its translation: CASSDLGWGSTDTQYF.